This T cell receptor beta chain was recovered during a study of molecular identifiers for immune sequencing clone quantification. The overall study: The replicate experiment used RNA from approximately 22,000 or 94,000 naive CD8 cells. This RNA was split into five aliquots, and four of them were sequenced.

This clonotype was detected a few times. Its antigen is unknown. An end of the junction differs from the germline gene, which may be a read error. Bulk TCR libraries were made with methods that had been previously described and with listed TCR primers. MiXCR was run by TCRdb on the PCR reads, yielding one entry per CDR3 protein. The sample has around 470,000 distinct CDR3 sequences; about 21% are singletons. CDR1 and CDR2 from the germline V gene are MNHEY and SVGAGI. The CDR3 sequence is 16 residues long. Overall study results and limits: Highly expanded clone sizes could end up underestimated if a barcode were shared by identical TCR molecules. Clones above 20 RNA copies contained over 97% of effector molecules and under 1% of naive molecules.

The sample comprised naive CD8+ T cells from blood, with Jurkat cell RNA spiked in. This sample's subset: FACS-sorted CD8+CD4-CCR7+CD45RA+ naive T cells. The receptor's source is a human donor in good health. Some libraries in this study had Jurkat cell RNA spiked in. V gene TRBV6-5 combines with J gene TRBJ2-3, with D possibly TRBD1 on 5 matching bases. This chain's CDR3 is CASSTLGLSFTGTQYF. The CDR3, as DNA: TGTGCCAGCAGCACTCTGGGGTTGTCCTTCACAGGTACGCAGTATTTT.